Shown below are 18 T cell receptor beta chains from a single sample sequenced in a study of cytomegalovirus exposure and HLA in healthy donors. Primers for the PCR totalled 60 Vbeta and 13 Jbeta. TCRdb keeps only in-frame clones here, not all; method: immunoSEQ multiplex PCR. Its table records under 200,000 clones. The material sequenced was PBMCs. Receptors were obtained from a woman aged 18-35 years in good health and CMV-seropositive.

The gene calls are TRBV25-1 and TRBJ1-1, with D tentatively TRBD1 (5 bases). The V end lost 7 bases, the J end lost 0 bases, and 12 bases lay between the germline ends. This CDR3 spans 14 amino acids. In germline, CDR1 is MGHDK, CDR2 SYGVNS. As DNA, the CDR3 is TGTGCCAGCAACTCTCAGGGAATGAACACTGAAGCTTTCTTT. As protein: CASNSQGMNTEAFF.

V gene TRBV5-6 combines with J gene TRBJ2-7; D may be TRBD2 (5 bases). V lost 0 bases and J 3 bases, leaving 7 bases between the germline ends. Germline CDR1 and CDR2: SGHDT and YYEEEE. CDR3 length: 13 amino acids. CDR3 in amino acids: CASSLARGYEQYF. CDR3 in DNA: TGTGCCAGCAGCTTGGCTCGGGGCTACGAGCAGTACTTC.

This rearrangement joins TRBV5-6 to TRBJ1-1; 8 positions agree with TRBD1. The CDR3 has 16 residues. V was pared by 4 bases and J by 0 bases, with 8 bases of the junction left unmatched. CDR1 and CDR2 (germline): SGHDT, YYEEEE. The CDR3 reads CASSQDRDNMNTEAFF. CDR3 DNA sequence: TGTGCCAGCAGCCAGGACAGGGATAACATGAACACTGAAGCTTTCTTT.

The chain joins TRBV10-3 to TRBJ2-2; 7 nucleotides match TRBD2. The junction had 2 bases not matched to a gene; V was cut back by 6 bases and J by 7 bases. The CDR3 is 12 amino acids. Per germline, CDR1 ENHRY and CDR2 SYGVKD. As DNA, the CDR3 is TGTGCCATCAGACTAGCGAGCGGGGAGCTGTTTTTT. This gives the protein CAIRLASGELFF.

This rearrangement joins TRBV4-3 to TRBJ1-3, with TRBD1 identical over 7 bases. The V segment lost 2 bases and the J segment 4 bases; nucleotides outside the gene matches: 14. Germline loops: CDR1 LGHNA, CDR2 YSLEER. This CDR3 has 18 amino acids. The CDR3 spells CASSQRRDSSAGGNTIYF. The CDR3 region has the DNA TGCGCCAGCAGCCAAAGACGGGACAGTTCGGCGGGCGGAAACACCATATATTTT.

This chain connects TRBV30 to TRBJ2-1; a weak D match, TRBD1 (5 bases). This CDR3 is 13 amino acids long. V lost 0 bases and J 9 bases, leaving 12 bases between the germline ends. Germline loops: CDR1 GTSNPN, CDR2 SVGIG (reference sequence). Written as DNA, the CDR3 is TGTGCCTGGAGTGTACGGCCTCAGGGTGAGCAGTTCTTC. Residues: CAWSVRPQGEQFF.

The V call is TRBV9, the J call TRBJ1-5; 10 bases align to TRBD1. There are 16 residues in the CDR3. V lost 1 base, J lost 6 bases, and 7 bases stayed unmatched. Germline V gives CDR1 SGDLS, CDR2 YYNGEE. The CDR3 here is CASSVRRQGAFQPQHF. In DNA, the CDR3 is TGTGCCAGCAGCGTAAGGAGACAGGGGGCATTTCAGCCCCAGCATTTT.

The gene calls are TRBV7-9 and TRBJ2-7; 11 bases align to TRBD1. CDR3 length: 18 residues. From germline, CDR1 is SEHNR and CDR2 FQNEAQ (reference sequence). Trimming took 4 bases from V and 4 from J; bases not matched to a gene: 15. CDR3 nucleotide sequence: TGTGCCAGCAGCTCCCGGGACAGGGGGACCAATAGGGTTTACGAGCAGTACTTC. This codes for CASSSRDRGTNRVYEQYF.

This chain joins TRBV11-2 and TRBJ1-6, with D uncertain. Germline loops: CDR1 SGHAT, CDR2 FQNNGV. The CDR3 contains 17 residues. With 3 bases removed from V and 6 bases from J, the gap between germline ends came to 18 bases. The CDR3: CASSLPPGGWGNSPLHF. DNA of the CDR3: TGTGCCAGCAGCTTGCCCCCTGGAGGGTGGGGTAATTCACCCCTCCACTTT.

The chain links TRBV19 to TRBJ2-1; 7 nucleotides match TRBD1. Germline V gives CDR1 LNHDA, CDR2 SQIVND (reference sequence). This CDR3 is 14 amino acids long. V was clipped by 5 bases and J by 4 bases; unmatched bases: 5. CDR3 region: CASSPGTEYNEQFF. In nucleotides, the CDR3 is TGTGCCAGTAGTCCAGGGACAGAATACAATGAGCAGTTCTTC.

The V and J genes are TRBV18 and TRBJ2-3, with D uncertain. The germline V gene encodes CDR1 KGHSH and CDR2 LQKENI. CDR3 length: 17 residues. V dropped 2 bases and J dropped 2 bases, with 17 bases sitting between them. CDR3 protein: CASSPRFTAQFTDTQYF. In DNA form, the CDR3 reads TGTGCCAGCTCACCAAGGTTTACAGCCCAGTTCACAGATACGCAGTATTTT.

This rearrangement joins TRBV29-1 to TRBJ2-1, with a weak D call TRBD1 (6 bases). V shed 5 bases and J shed 5 bases, with 13 bases lying between them. Germline CDR1 SQVTM, CDR2 ANQGSEA. The length of the CDR3 is 13 residues. The CDR3: CSVTGYGNNEQFF. Here the CDR3 DNA reads TGCAGCGTTACAGGGTATGGGAACAATGAGCAGTTCTTC.

V is TRBV6-5 and J is TRBJ2-7, with 8 bases fitting TRBD2. Germline V gene lookup returns CDR1 MNHEY and CDR2 SVGAGI. This CDR3 comprises 15 residues. V shed 4 bases and J 2 bases; nucleotides not matched to a gene: 7. CDR3 amino acids: CASSSVAGPTYEQYF. Here the CDR3 DNA reads TGTGCCAGCAGTTCGGTAGCGGGACCTACCTACGAGCAGTACTTC.

This rearrangement joins TRBV2 to TRBJ1-5; perhaps TRBD1 as D (6 bases). The length of the CDR3 is 14 residues. CDR1 is SNHLY, CDR2 FYNNEI, per germline. Trimming cost V 1 base and J 5 bases, with 9 bases left between them. This CDR3 reads CASSEESGDQPQHF. Written as DNA, the CDR3 is TGTGCCAGCAGTGAAGAGTCAGGGGATCAGCCCCAGCATTTT.

This chain uses TRBV5-1 with TRBJ2-5; 13 nucleotides line up with TRBD2. J was trimmed by 4 bases and V by 3 bases; bases with no gene match: 3. The CDR3 totals 15 residues. CDR1 SGHRS and CDR2 YFSETQ come from the germline V gene. The CDR3 nucleotides are TGCGCCAGCAGCTCCAGACTAGCGGGAGGAGAGACCCAGTACTTC. Translated: CASSSRLAGGETQYF.

The genes are TRBV7-2 and TRBJ1-2; the match to TRBD1 covers 9 bases. Trimming cost V 5 bases and J 2 bases; bases outside gene matches: 6. Germline values: CDR1 SGHTA, CDR2 FQGNSA. The length of the CDR3 is 15 residues. Here the CDR3 reads CASSPGTGRNYGYTF. The CDR3 coding sequence is TGTGCCAGCAGCCCTGGGACAGGGAGAAACTATGGCTACACCTTC.

The CDR3 loop reads CASSYSTGGTQYF. The CDR3 DNA reads TGTGCCAGCAGTTACTCAACCGGGGGGACCCAGTACTTC. This chain joins TRBV6-5 and TRBJ2-5, with D possibly matching TRBD2 (6 bases). The CDR3 runs 13 residues. The germline V gene encodes CDR1 MNHEY and CDR2 SVGAGI. With 0 bases removed from V and 7 bases from J, the gap between germline ends came to 9 bases.

The V and J genes are TRBV7-9 and TRBJ2-1; the D gene is possibly TRBD1 (6 bases). Looked up from germline, CDR1 is SEHNR and CDR2 is FQNEAQ (reference sequence). V was pared by 2 bases and J by 10 bases, with 12 bases between. The CDR3 sequence is 13 residues long. CDR3 in amino acids: CASSLKGGGEQFF. CDR3 in DNA: TGTGCCAGCAGCTTAAAAGGTGGGGGCGAGCAGTTCTTC.